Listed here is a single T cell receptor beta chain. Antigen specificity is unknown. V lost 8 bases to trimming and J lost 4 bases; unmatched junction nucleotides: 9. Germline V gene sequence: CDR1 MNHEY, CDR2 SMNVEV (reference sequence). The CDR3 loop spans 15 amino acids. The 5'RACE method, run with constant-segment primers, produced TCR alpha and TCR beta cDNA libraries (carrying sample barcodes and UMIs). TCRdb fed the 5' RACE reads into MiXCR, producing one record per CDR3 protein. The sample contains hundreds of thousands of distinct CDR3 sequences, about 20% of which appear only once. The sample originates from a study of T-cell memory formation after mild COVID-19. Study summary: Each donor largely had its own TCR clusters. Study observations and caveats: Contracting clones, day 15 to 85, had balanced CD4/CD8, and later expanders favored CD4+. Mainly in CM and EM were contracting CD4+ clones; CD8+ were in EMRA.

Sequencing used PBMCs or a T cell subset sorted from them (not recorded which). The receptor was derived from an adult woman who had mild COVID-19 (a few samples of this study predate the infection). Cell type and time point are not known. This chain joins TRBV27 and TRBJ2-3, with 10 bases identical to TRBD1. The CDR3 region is CASPAGTGEADTQYF. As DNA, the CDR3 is TGTGCCAGCCCGGCCGGGACAGGGGAAGCAGATACGCAGTATTTT.